Listed below are T cell receptor beta chains from one sample, sequenced in a study of Tregs in tolerant kidney transplant recipients. Repertoires were generated with immunoSEQ multiplex PCR, while TCRdb's copy carries only in-frame clones and drops some. The sample shows under 100,000 clones, just over 90% of them seen only once. Sequencing was carried out using CD8+ T cells from blood. The receptors here all came from a human donor in good health. Each CDR3 is given with its conserved first and last residue. Each record gives: D gene, V gene, CDR3 protein. A D gene is named only where the DNA matches it firmly.

d_gene: TRBD2
v_gene: TRBV13
CDR3aa: CASSLEREGRSEQFF

d_gene: .
v_gene: TRBV13
CDR3aa: CASSLNLGGYTF

d_gene: TRBD2
v_gene: TRBV9
CDR3aa: CASSVVSGGWNEQFF

d_gene: TRBD2
v_gene: TRBV27
CDR3aa: CASSFPGTSANEQFF

d_gene: TRBD2
v_gene: TRBV11-3
CDR3aa: CASKWGEGRISYEQYF

d_gene: .
v_gene: TRBV6-5
CDR3aa: CASSYLDSYSNQPQHF

d_gene: TRBD2
v_gene: TRBV5-4
CDR3aa: CASSLAGTSGVNEQYF

d_gene: .
v_gene: TRBV6-5
CDR3aa: CASSYSFGNEKLFF

d_gene: .
v_gene: TRBV5-8
CDR3aa: CASSFGSQGETQYF

d_gene: .
v_gene: TRBV13
CDR3aa: CASSFRPGELFF

d_gene: .
v_gene: TRBV19
CDR3aa: CASSIDLRHSGNTIYF

d_gene: .
v_gene: TRBV7-3
CDR3aa: CASSPRGGVGQETQYF

d_gene: .
v_gene: TRBV6-6
CDR3aa: CASGILGGSEQYF

d_gene: TRBD2
v_gene: TRBV6-1
CDR3aa: CASSEASGAAYEQYF

d_gene: .
v_gene: TRBV7-8
CDR3aa: CASSFSRVRGEQFF

d_gene: .
v_gene: TRBV2
CDR3aa: CASSEPYEQYF

d_gene: .
v_gene: TRBV9
CDR3aa: CASSVEGGVETQYF

d_gene: TRBD1
v_gene: TRBV10-3
CDR3aa: CAIREGGTGGTEAFF

d_gene: .
v_gene: TRBV4-1
CDR3aa: CASSQGLHILGYEQYF

d_gene: .
v_gene: TRBV7-6
CDR3aa: CASSLVVPSGEQFF

d_gene: .
v_gene: TRBV7-9
CDR3aa: CASSYSGAYNEQFF

d_gene: TRBD1
v_gene: TRBV10-3
CDR3aa: CAIRPRQGGQPQHF

d_gene: .
v_gene: TRBV27
CDR3aa: CASSTTGPRGTQYF

d_gene: .
v_gene: TRBV30
CDR3aa: CAWSGVGRAEAFF

d_gene: TRBD1
v_gene: TRBV2
CDR3aa: CASAFSQGDYGYTF

d_gene: .
v_gene: TRBV27
CDR3aa: CASSFHQASYEQYF

d_gene: TRBD1
v_gene: TRBV4-1
CDR3aa: CASSQATGAPYEQYF

d_gene: .
v_gene: TRBV6-1
CDR3aa: CASSEFQGGGETQYF

d_gene: .
v_gene: TRBV11-2
CDR3aa: CASSLDDRGLLYNEQFF

d_gene: TRBD1
v_gene: TRBV29-1
CDR3aa: CSARDRVTYEQYF

d_gene: .
v_gene: TRBV30
CDR3aa: CAWSRVGNTEAFF

d_gene: .
v_gene: TRBV30
CDR3aa: CAWSVLGLHPNSPLHF

d_gene: .
v_gene: TRBV4-1
CDR3aa: CASSQDQWTFPYEQYF

d_gene: .
v_gene: TRBV4-1
CDR3aa: CASSQTAGRWEAFF

d_gene: TRBD1
v_gene: TRBV9
CDR3aa: CASSGTPTGGGAFF

d_gene: .
v_gene: TRBV27
CDR3aa: CASSLGGDQPQHF

d_gene: .
v_gene: TRBV27
CDR3aa: CASSPQILLENTEAFF

d_gene: .
v_gene: TRBV19
CDR3aa: CASSVFRGARTYEQYF

d_gene: TRBD2
v_gene: TRBV7-6
CDR3aa: CASSLAGIAGGYRYEQYF

d_gene: TRBD1
v_gene: TRBV4-2
CDR3aa: CASSQEQGQGYYGYTF

d_gene: .
v_gene: TRBV11-2
CDR3aa: CASTGTYEQYF

d_gene: .
v_gene: TRBV4-1
CDR3aa: CASSQDVQGLAFHGYTF

d_gene: .
v_gene: TRBV9
CDR3aa: CASPRMGPSGNTIYF

d_gene: TRBD1
v_gene: TRBV27
CDR3aa: CASSFLTGGNEQYF

d_gene: .
v_gene: TRBV9
CDR3aa: CASSVVSTGGYGYTF

d_gene: TRBD1
v_gene: TRBV4-1
CDR3aa: CASSQAGQRNTEAFF

d_gene: TRBD1
v_gene: TRBV30
CDR3aa: CAWRKGTGQGHKAFF

d_gene: .
v_gene: TRBV9
CDR3aa: CASSPNTATNEKLFF

d_gene: TRBD2
v_gene: TRBV19
CDR3aa: CASSPGTSGGYFYEQYF

d_gene: .
v_gene: TRBV15
CDR3aa: CATSLRRGYSGYTF

d_gene: .
v_gene: TRBV27
CDR3aa: CASSLVPHQNSPLHF

d_gene: .
v_gene: TRBV14
CDR3aa: CASSQKGRYGYTF